The rows below give T cell receptor beta chains drawn from one sample of a study of T-cell memory formation after mild COVID-19. One entry per CDR3 protein results from TCRdb running MiXCR on the 5' RACE reads. The table shows about 50,000 distinct CDR3 sequences, with under 7.5% occurring only once. Input material: PBMCs or a T cell subset sorted from them (not recorded which). These TCRs come from a man younger than 35 who had mild COVID-19 (a few samples of this study predate the infection). Cell type and time point are not known. CDR3s include the opening cysteine and the closing phenylalanine or tryptophan. D genes are given only for firm matches. Only some rows state a clone size, as once, few, many or a class for expanded clones.

J	D	size	V	CDR3	DNA
TRBJ1-2	TRBD1	few	TRBV20-1	CSARDVSGGQAYGYTF	TGCAGTGCTAGAGATGTGAGCGGGGGACAGGCCTATGGCTACACCTTC
TRBJ2-7	-	-	TRBV7-2	CASSLGQPAYEQYF	TGTGCCAGCAGCTTAGGCCAGCCCGCCTACGAGCAGTACTTC
TRBJ1-1	TRBD1	few	TRBV11-2	CASSFTGANTEAFF	TGTGCCAGCAGCTTCACAGGGGCGAACACTGAAGCTTTCTTT
TRBJ2-5	TRBD1	few	TRBV5-1	CASSSSGQQETQYF	TGCGCCAGCAGCTCGTCGGGACAGCAAGAGACCCAGTACTTC
TRBJ2-7	TRBD2	many	TRBV7-2	CASSFGGGAEEQYF	TGTGCCAGCAGCTTTGGCGGGGGGGCGGAAGAGCAGTACTTC
TRBJ1-5	-	many	TRBV20-1	CSASRDSNQPQHF	TGCAGTGCTAGTAGGGACAGCAATCAGCCCCAGCATTTT
TRBJ2-2	-	-	TRBV20-1	CSATRIDSYTGELFF	TGCAGTGCTACCCGAATCGACAGCTACACCGGGGAGCTGTTTTTT
TRBJ1-1	-	few	TRBV5-5	CASSRSFSNTEAFF	TGTGCCAGCAGCCGTTCGTTTTCGAACACTGAAGCTTTCTTT
TRBJ1-4	-	few	TRBV3-1	CASSYQGRYGEKLFF	TGTGCCAGCAGCTACCAGGGGCGGTATGGGGAAAAACTGTTTTTT
TRBJ1-6	TRBD1	many	TRBV15	CATSRDRDRISLHF	TGTGCCACCAGCAGAGATAGGGACAGGATCTCCCTCCACTTT
TRBJ2-1	-	-	TRBV9	CASSASGLNEQFF	TGTGCCAGCAGCGCAAGCGGACTCAATGAGCAGTTCTTC
TRBJ1-1	TRBD1	few	TRBV7-2	CASRGDRGNLLNTEAFF	TGTGCCAGCAGGGGAGACAGGGGCAATTTACTGAACACTGAAGCTTTCTTT
TRBJ2-3	-	many	TRBV7-2	CASSLATRGKNTQYF	TGTGCCAGCAGCTTAGCCACGCGGGGCAAAAATACGCAGTATTTT
TRBJ1-2	-	-	TRBV19	CATLRTGAQHYGYTF	TGTGCCACTTTACGGACGGGGGCTCAGCACTATGGCTACACCTTC
TRBJ2-3	TRBD2	few	TRBV6-5	CASSSPGLAGGSADTQYF	TGTGCCAGCAGTTCACCGGGACTAGCGGGGGGGAGTGCAGATACGCAGTATTTT
TRBJ1-1	TRBD1	-	TRBV20-1	CSASTPTGATEAFF	TGCAGTGCTTCAACCCCTACAGGGGCCACTGAAGCTTTCTTT
TRBJ2-2	TRBD1	many	TRBV7-6	CASSIPGQPNTGELFF	TGTGCCAGCAGCATACCGGGACAGCCGAACACCGGGGAGCTGTTTTTT
TRBJ2-4	-	few	TRBV4-1	CASSPDQNIQYF	TGCGCCAGCAGCCCAGATCAAAACATTCAGTACTTC
TRBJ2-1	TRBD2	-	TRBV5-1	CATAPGGSYNEQFF	TGCGCCACGGCCCCCGGGGGGTCTTACAATGAGCAGTTCTTC
TRBJ1-2	TRBD1	few	TRBV4-2	CASSQDSRGHYYGYTF	TGTGCCAGCAGCCAAGATTCCAGGGGGCATTACTATGGCTACACCTTC
TRBJ1-6	-	-	TRBV7-9	CAGFREGSPLHF	TGTGCCGGATTTAGAGAGGGTTCACCCCTCCACTTT
TRBJ2-3	TRBD2	once	TRBV9	CASSPRWGEGRADTQYF	TGTGCCAGCAGCCCCCGGTGGGGGGAGGGGAGGGCAGATACGCAGTATTTT
TRBJ2-5	-	-	TRBV7-2	CASSPWKTQYF	TGTGCCAGCAGCCCTTGGAAGACCCAGTACTTC
TRBJ2-1	TRBD2	few	TRBV6-5	CASSSRGAYNEQFF	TGTGCCAGCAGTTCGCGGGGGGCCTACAATGAGCAGTTCTTC
TRBJ1-6	TRBD1	many	TRBV6-6	CASRTRDRDESLHF	TGTGCCAGCAGAACCCGGGACAGGGATGAATCCCTCCACTTT
TRBJ2-1	-	-	TRBV10-3	CAISGPPSYNEQFF	TGTGCCATCAGTGGACCGCCCTCCTACAATGAGCAGTTCTTC
TRBJ2-2	TRBD1	-	TRBV20-1	CSAKQGANTGELFF	TGCAGTGCTAAACAGGGGGCGAACACCGGGGAGCTGTTTTTT
TRBJ2-5	-	many	TRBV5-1	CASSFEGAGETQYF	TGCGCCAGCAGCTTCGAAGGGGCCGGGGAGACCCAGTACTTC
TRBJ2-3	TRBD1	few	TRBV20-1	CSASPHDRAVENTQYF	TGCAGTGCTAGTCCACACGACAGGGCGGTGGAGAATACGCAGTATTTT
TRBJ2-2	-	-	TRBV7-3	CASSKRGGATGELFF	TGTGCCAGCAGTAAAAGGGGGGGTGCGACCGGGGAGCTGTTTTTT
TRBJ2-1	-	-	TRBV7-9	CASRNNRVREQFF	TGTGCCAGCAGAAACAATAGGGTGAGGGAACAGTTCTTC
TRBJ1-1	TRBD1	many	TRBV6-5	CASTGTGGVGAFF	TGTGCCAGCACCGGGACAGGTGGGGTAGGGGCTTTCTTT
TRBJ2-3	-	-	TRBV7-2	CASSPGGWTDTQYF	TGTGCCAGCAGCCCGGGGGGCTGGACAGATACGCAGTATTTT
TRBJ1-1	-	-	TRBV14	CASSQGLSGAWNTEAFF	TGTGCCAGCAGCCAAGGATTGTCGGGGGCTTGGAACACTGAAGCTTTCTTT
TRBJ1-2	TRBD1	many	TRBV7-2	CASKTGDANYGYTF	TGTGCCAGCAAAACAGGGGACGCTAACTATGGCTACACCTTC
TRBJ1-2	-	-	TRBV6-2/TRBV6-3	CASRPGSYGYTF	TGTGCCAGCAGGCCGGGCAGCTATGGCTACACCTTC
TRBJ1-5	TRBD1	-	TRBV6-2/TRBV6-3	CASSYPGTGTYSNQPQHF	TGTGCCAGCAGTTACCCCGGGACAGGGACTTATAGCAATCAGCCCCAGCATTTT
TRBJ1-5	-	few	TRBV7-8	CASSFQDGGNQPQHF	TGTGCCAGCAGCTTCCAGGACGGGGGCAATCAGCCCCAGCATTTT
TRBJ2-5	TRBD2	-	TRBV7-2	CASSLGRGETQYF	TGTGCCAGCAGCCTCGGGAGGGGGGAGACCCAGTACTTC
TRBJ2-1	-	many	TRBV7-2	CASSFAGTAEQFF	TGTGCCAGCAGCTTCGCAGGGACCGCTGAGCAGTTCTTC
TRBJ1-2	-	few	TRBV5-4	CASSLKWAGDGYTF	TGTGCCAGCAGCTTGAAATGGGCAGGAGATGGCTACACCTTC
TRBJ1-1	-	few	TRBV4-1	CASSLHEGTEAFF	TGCGCCAGCAGCCTCCATGAGGGCACTGAAGCTTTCTTT
TRBJ2-1	-	few	TRBV5-1	CASSLAEFSYNEQFF	TGCGCCAGCAGCTTGGCGGAATTTTCCTACAATGAGCAGTTCTTC
TRBJ2-3	TRBD1	-	TRBV18	CASSPLPGQGGTQYF	TGTGCCAGCTCACCCCTACCCGGACAGGGCGGTACGCAGTATTTT
TRBJ2-5	-	-	TRBV15	CATSPGGETQYF	TGTGCCACCAGCCCTGGTGGGGAGACCCAGTACTTC
TRBJ2-1	-	-	TRBV3-1	CASQLYNEQFF	TGTGCCAGCCAACTCTACAATGAGCAGTTCTTC
TRBJ2-5	-	many	TRBV20-1	CSARRTGTQETQYF	TGCAGTGCTAGACGAACAGGGACTCAAGAGACCCAGTACTTC
TRBJ2-4	-	many	TRBV6-5	CASSYSTGQRNKNIQYF	TGTGCCAGCAGTTACTCGACCGGTCAACGGAACAAAAACATTCAGTACTTC
TRBJ2-1	TRBD2	few	TRBV4-1	CASSQDLVLAGGLSYNEQFF	TGCGCCAGCAGCCAAGATTTGGTCCTAGCGGGGGGTCTCTCCTACAATGAGCAGTTCTTC